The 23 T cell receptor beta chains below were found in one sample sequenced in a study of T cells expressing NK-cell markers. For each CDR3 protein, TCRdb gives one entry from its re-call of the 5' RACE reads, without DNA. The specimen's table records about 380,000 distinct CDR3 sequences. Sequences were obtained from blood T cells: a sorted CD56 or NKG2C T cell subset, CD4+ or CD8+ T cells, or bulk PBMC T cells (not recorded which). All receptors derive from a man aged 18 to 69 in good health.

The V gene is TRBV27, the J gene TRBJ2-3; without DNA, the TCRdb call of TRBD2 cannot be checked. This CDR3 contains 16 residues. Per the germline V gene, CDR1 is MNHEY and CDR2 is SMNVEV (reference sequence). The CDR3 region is CASRRGLAGGKDTQYF.

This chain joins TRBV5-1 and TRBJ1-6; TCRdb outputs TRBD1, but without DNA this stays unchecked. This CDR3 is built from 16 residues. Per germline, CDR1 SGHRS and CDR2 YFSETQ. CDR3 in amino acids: CASSLVSGSGNSPLHF.

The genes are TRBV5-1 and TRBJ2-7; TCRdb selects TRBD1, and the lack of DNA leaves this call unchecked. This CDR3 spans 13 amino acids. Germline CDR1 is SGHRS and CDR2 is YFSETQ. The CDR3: CASSLTPGAEQYF.

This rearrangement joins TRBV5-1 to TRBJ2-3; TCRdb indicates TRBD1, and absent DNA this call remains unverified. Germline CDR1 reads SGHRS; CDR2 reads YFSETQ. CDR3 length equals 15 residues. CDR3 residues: CASSRTGQSTDTQYF.

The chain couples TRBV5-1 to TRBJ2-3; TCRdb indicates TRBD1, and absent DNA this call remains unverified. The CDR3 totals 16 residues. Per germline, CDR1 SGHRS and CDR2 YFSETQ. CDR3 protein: CASRPTGGIGADTQYF.

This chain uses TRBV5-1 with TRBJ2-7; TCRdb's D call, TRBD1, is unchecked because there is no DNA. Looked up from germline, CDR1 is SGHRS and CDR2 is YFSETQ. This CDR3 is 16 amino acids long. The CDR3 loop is CASSTSSGTGGFEQYF.

The CDR3: CASSPQRGGQGDTQYF. The chain carries TRBV28 and TRBJ2-3; TCRdb's D gene call, TRBD2, goes unchecked for lack of DNA. The CDR3 spans 16 residues. In germline, CDR1 is MDHEN, CDR2 SYDVKM.

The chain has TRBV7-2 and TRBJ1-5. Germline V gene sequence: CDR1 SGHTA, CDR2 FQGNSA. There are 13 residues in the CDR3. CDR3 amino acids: CASSFSGPQPQHF. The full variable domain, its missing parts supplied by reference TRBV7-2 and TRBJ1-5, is GAGVSQSPSNKVTEKGKDVELRCDPISGHTALYWYRQSLGQGLEFLIYFQGNSAPDKSGLPSDRFSAERTGGSVSTLTIQRTQQEDSAVYLCASSFSGPQPQHFGDGTRLSIL.

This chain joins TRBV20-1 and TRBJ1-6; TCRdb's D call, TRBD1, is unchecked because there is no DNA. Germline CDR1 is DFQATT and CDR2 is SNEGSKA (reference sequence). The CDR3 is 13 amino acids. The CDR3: CSARARGRGPLHF.

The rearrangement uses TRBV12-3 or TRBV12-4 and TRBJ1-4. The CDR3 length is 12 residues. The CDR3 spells CASSLAREKLFF.

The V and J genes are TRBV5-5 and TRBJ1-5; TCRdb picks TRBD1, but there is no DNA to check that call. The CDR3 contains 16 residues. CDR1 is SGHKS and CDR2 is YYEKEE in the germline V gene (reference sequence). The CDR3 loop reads CASSGGTGWLDQPQHF.

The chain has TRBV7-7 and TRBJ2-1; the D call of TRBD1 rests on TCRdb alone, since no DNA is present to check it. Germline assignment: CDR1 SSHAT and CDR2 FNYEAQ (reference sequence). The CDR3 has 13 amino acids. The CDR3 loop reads CASSFGQEGEQFF.

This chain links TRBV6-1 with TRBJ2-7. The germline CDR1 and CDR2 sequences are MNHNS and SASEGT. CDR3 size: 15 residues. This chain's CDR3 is CASSEVLRTNYEQYF.

The CDR3 reads CASSYVYYGYTF. The chain employs TRBV6-6 and TRBJ1-2. This CDR3 region has 12 residues. Germline CDR1 MNHNY, CDR2 SVGAGI (reference sequence).

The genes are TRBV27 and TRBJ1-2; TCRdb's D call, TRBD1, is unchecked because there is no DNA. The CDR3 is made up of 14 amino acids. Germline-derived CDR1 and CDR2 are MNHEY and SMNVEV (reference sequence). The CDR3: CASKPYRNSYGYTF.

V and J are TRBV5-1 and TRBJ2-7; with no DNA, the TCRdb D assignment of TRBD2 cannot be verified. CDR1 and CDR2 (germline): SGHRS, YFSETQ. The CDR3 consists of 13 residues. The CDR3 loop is CASSPSPGYEQYF.

The CDR3 reads CASSPGSANEKLFF. The chain employs TRBV5-1 and TRBJ1-4; without DNA, the TCRdb call of TRBD1 cannot be checked. CDR3 length equals 14 residues. Germline-derived CDR1 and CDR2 are SGHRS and YFSETQ.

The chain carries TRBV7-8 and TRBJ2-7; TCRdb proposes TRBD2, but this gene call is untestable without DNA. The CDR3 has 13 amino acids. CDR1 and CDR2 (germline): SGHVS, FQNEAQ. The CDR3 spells CASSYSGGGEQYF.

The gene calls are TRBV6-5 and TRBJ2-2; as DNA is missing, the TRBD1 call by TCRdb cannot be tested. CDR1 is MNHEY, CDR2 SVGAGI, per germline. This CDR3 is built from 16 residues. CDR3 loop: CASSLTSGGYTGELFF.

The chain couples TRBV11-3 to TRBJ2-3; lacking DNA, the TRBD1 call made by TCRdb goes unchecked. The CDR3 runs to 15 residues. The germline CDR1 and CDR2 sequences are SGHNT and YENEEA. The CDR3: CASSFGDSVTDTQYF. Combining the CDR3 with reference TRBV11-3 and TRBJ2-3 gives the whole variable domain EAGVVQSPRYKIIEKKQPVAFWCNPISGHNTLYWYLQNLGQGPELLIRYENEEAVDDSQLPKDRFSAERLKGVDSTLKIQPAELGDSAVYLCASSFGDSVTDTQYFGPGTRLTVL.

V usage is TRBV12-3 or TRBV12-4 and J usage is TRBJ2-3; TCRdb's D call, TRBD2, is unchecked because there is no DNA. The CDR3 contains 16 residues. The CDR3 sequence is CASLRRLAGGQDTQYF.

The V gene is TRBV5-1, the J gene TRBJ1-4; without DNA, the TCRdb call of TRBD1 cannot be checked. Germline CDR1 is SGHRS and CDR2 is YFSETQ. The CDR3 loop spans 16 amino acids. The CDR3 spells CASSLYDRGKSEKLFF.

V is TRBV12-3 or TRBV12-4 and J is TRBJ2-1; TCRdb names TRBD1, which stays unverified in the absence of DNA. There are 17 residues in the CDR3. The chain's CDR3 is CASSPQGGNHLYNEQFF.